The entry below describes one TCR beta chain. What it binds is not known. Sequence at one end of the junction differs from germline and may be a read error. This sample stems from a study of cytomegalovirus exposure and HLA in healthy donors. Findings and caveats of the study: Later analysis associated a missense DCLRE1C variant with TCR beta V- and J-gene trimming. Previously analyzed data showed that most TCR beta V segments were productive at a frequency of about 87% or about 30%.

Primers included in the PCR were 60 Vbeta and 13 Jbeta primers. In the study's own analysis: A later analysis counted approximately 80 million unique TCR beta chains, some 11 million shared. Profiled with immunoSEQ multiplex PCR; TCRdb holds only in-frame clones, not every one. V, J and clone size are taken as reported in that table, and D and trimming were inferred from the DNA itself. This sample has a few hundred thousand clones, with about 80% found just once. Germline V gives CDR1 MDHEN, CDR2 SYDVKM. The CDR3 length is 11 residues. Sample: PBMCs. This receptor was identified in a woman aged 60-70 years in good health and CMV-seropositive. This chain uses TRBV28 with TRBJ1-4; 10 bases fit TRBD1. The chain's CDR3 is CASSKTGGVSF. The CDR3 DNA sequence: TGTGCCAGCAGTAAGACAGGGGGCGTCAGTTTT.